Following are 21 T cell receptor beta chains from one sample sequenced in a study of shared clonotypes between healthy human individuals. Only in-frame clones appear in the TCRdb table, and some are missing; sequencing was by immunoSEQ multiplex PCR. The data show about 2.3 million clones, with 85% to 95% seen just once and 0.37% held by the top ten. Specimen: naive CD4+ T cells from PBMCs. Subset of the sample: CD45RA+ positively selected. These receptors were taken from a man younger than 35 in good health. Some clones in this sample may be carry-over from other donors' samples.

CDR3 sequence (DNA): TGTGCCAGCAGCCTAAATCGGGGCAGGGCCGAGCAGTACTTC. Its translation is CASSLNRGRAEQYF. The genes are TRBV6-5 and TRBJ2-5; D is perhaps TRBD1 or TRBD2 (5 bases each). TRBJ2-7 matches the DNA end more closely, so the J call is doubtful. CDR1 and CDR2 (germline): MNHEY, SVGAGI. There are 14 residues in the CDR3.

V usage is TRBV28 and J usage is TRBJ2-7; 8 bases fit TRBD1. Unmatched junction bases numbered 13, after V lost 6 bases and J lost 3 bases. Looked up from germline, CDR1 is MDHEN and CDR2 is SYDVKM. This CDR3 region has 16 residues. The CDR3: CASRDPPGGQNYEQYF. CDR3 bases: TGTGCCAGCAGGGATCCACCAGGGGGCCAAAACTACGAGCAGTACTTC.

The chain recombines TRBV28 with TRBJ1-1; no firm D call. Trimming took off 8 bases at V and 0 bases at J, with 7 bases between the two ends. The CDR3 is 12 amino acids. CDR1 MDHEN and CDR2 SYDVKM come from the germline V gene. In DNA, the CDR3 is TGTGCCAGCGTACTTATGAACACTGAAGCTTTCTTT. Protein sequence: CASVLMNTEAFF.

This chain joins TRBV28 and TRBJ2-1; D gene uncertain. The CDR3 is 16 residues long. Germline values: CDR1 MDHEN, CDR2 SYDVKM. V was pared by 4 bases and J by 3 bases, with 16 bases between. CDR3 sequence reads: CASSSFSHSNYNEQFF. CDR3 in DNA: TGTGCCAGCAGTTCATTTTCACACTCTAACTACAATGAGCAGTTCTTC.

The chain joins TRBV6-1 to TRBJ2-5, with TRBD2 identical over 11 bases. With 5 bases clipped from V and 3 bases from J, the junction kept 5 bases outside the gene matches. The CDR3 extends over 15 amino acids. Looked up from germline, CDR1 is MNHNS and CDR2 is SASEGT. DNA of the CDR3: TGTGCCAGCAGTCTTTCACTAGCGGGAGAAGAGACCCAGTACTTC. The encoded protein is CASSLSLAGEETQYF.

The chain uses TRBV18 and TRBJ2-3, with D uncertain. Germline V gene data show CDR1 as KGHSH and CDR2 as LQKENI. The CDR3 is made up of 13 amino acids. Trimming removed 3 bases at V and 2 bases at J, with 6 bases between. The CDR3 reads CASSPDDTDTQYF. DNA of the CDR3: TGTGCCAGCTCACCGGACGACACAGATACGCAGTATTTT.

The chain has TRBV19 and TRBJ2-7; possible D gene TRBD1, 6 bases. With 5 bases removed from V and 1 base from J, the gap between germline ends came to 18 bases. The CDR3 length is 16 residues. From germline, CDR1 is LNHDA and CDR2 SQIVND (reference sequence). The CDR3 spells CASSLGLTQGSYEQYF. For the CDR3, the DNA is TGTGCCAGTAGTCTAGGACTCACCCAGGGGTCCTACGAGCAGTACTTC.

V usage is TRBV5-3 and J usage is TRBJ2-3, with 7 bases fitting TRBD2. TRBV5-3 is sorted into the ORF group, with uncertain function. The CDR3 length is 16 residues. Trimming cost V 3 bases and J 2 bases; bases outside gene matches: 9. The CDR3 here is CARSWEGREYTDTQYF. The CDR3 DNA follows: TGTGCCAGAAGCTGGGAGGGCAGGGAGTACACAGATACGCAGTATTTT.

The chain has TRBV28 and TRBJ2-1; unclear D gene. V shed 3 bases and J shed 1 base, with 10 bases lying between them. From germline, CDR1 is MDHEN and CDR2 SYDVKM. The length of the CDR3 is 15 residues. The CDR3 loop reads CASSFDGGSYNEQFF. The CDR3 nucleotides are TGTGCCAGCAGTTTTGACGGCGGTTCCTACAATGAGCAGTTCTTC.

The chain recombines TRBV7-9 with TRBJ2-1, with D possibly being TRBD1 or TRBD2 (5 bases each). Trimming stripped 4 bases from V and 5 bases from J, with 18 bases between. This CDR3 region has 16 residues. Germline assignment: CDR1 SEHNR and CDR2 FQNEAQ (reference sequence). The DNA for the CDR3 is TGTGCCAGCAGCTCTCCGGGGCCCTCTAGGAACAATGAGCAGTTCTTC. Amino acid sequence: CASSSPGPSRNNEQFF.

CDR3 residues: CASSPPDRKGTGDTQYF. In nucleotides, the CDR3 is TGTGCCAGCTCCCCGCCGGACAGGAAGGGGACTGGTGATACGCAGTATTTT. The chain links TRBV18 to TRBJ2-3; D is possibly TRBD1 (7 bases). This CDR3 comprises 17 residues. Germline V gene sequence: CDR1 KGHSH, CDR2 LQKENI. V gave up 6 bases and J gave up 6 bases, with 25 bases separating them.

V usage is TRBV7-9 and J usage is TRBJ2-1; D possibly uses TRBD1 or TRBD2 (5 bases each). The CDR3 covers 12 residues. Germline CDR1 and CDR2: SEHNR and FQNEAQ (reference sequence). Trimming stripped 8 bases from V and 12 bases from J, with 17 bases between. Here the CDR3 reads CASGNLGERQFF. The CDR3 bases are TGTGCCAGCGGGAACCTGGGGGAGAGGCAGTTCTTC.

This clone was observed once. This rearrangement joins TRBV7-2 to TRBJ2-1; TRBD1 matches at 10 bases. The CDR3 runs to 17 residues. J gave up 2 bases and V 1 base, and 5 bases lay outside the gene matches. CDR1 SGHTA and CDR2 FQGNSA come from the germline V gene. Here the CDR3 DNA reads TGTGCCAGCAGCTTAGTTCACGGGACAGGGGCCTACAATGAGCAGTTCTTC. Its translation: CASSLVHGTGAYNEQFF.

The J gene is TRBJ2-1, the V gene TRBV7-3; D unclear. V shed 3 bases and J shed 7 bases, with 10 bases lying between them. Germline values: CDR1 SGHTA, CDR2 FQGTGA. The CDR3 consists of 13 residues. The CDR3 bases are TGTGCCAGCAGCTTGATAGAAGGGAATGAGCAGTTCTTC. This sequence encodes CASSLIEGNEQFF.

The chain links TRBV18 to TRBJ2-1; the match to TRBD1 covers 7 bases. With 0 bases clipped from V and 8 bases from J, the junction kept 7 bases outside the gene matches. The CDR3 consists of 15 residues. Germline V gene data show CDR1 as KGHSH and CDR2 as LQKENI. The CDR3 DNA is TGTGCCAGCTCACCACCAGGACAGGTATACGATGAGCAGTTCTTC. Encoded protein: CASSPPGQVYDEQFF.

This sequence joins TRBV7-9 and TRBJ1-2; 7 bases are shared with TRBD1. The CDR3 covers 15 residues. V lost 3 bases and J lost 4; bases outside the gene matches: 8. CDR1 is SEHNR, CDR2 FQNEAQ, per germline (reference sequence). The CDR3 sequence is CASSFGQDAIYGYTF. CDR3 DNA sequence: TGTGCCAGCAGCTTTGGACAGGACGCCATCTATGGCTACACCTTC. Looking up the rest from reference TRBV7-9 and TRBJ1-2 gives the full variable domain: DTGVSQNPRHKITKRGQNVTFRCDPISEHNRLYWYRQTLGQGPEFLTYFQNEAQLEKSRLLSDRFSAERPKGSFSTLEIQRTEQGDSAMYLCASSFGQDAIYGYTFGSGTRLTVV.

This rearrangement joins TRBV28 to TRBJ1-3; D ambiguous. The CDR3 has 14 residues. V gave up 7 bases and J gave up 0 bases, with 10 bases separating them. Germline V gives CDR1 MDHEN, CDR2 SYDVKM. As DNA, the CDR3 is TGTGCCAGCAACGTGCCTCACTCTGGAAACACCATATATTTT. As protein: CASNVPHSGNTIYF.

This clone has a single count. The chain combines TRBV5-4 with TRBJ2-7; D is possibly TRBD1 or TRBD2 (5 bases each). V lost 5 bases, J lost 2 bases, and 11 bases lay in between. The CDR3 contains 13 residues. Per germline, CDR1 SGHNT and CDR2 YYREEE (reference sequence). In DNA form, the CDR3 reads TGTGCCAGCAGTCGGGACGGGGCCTACGAGCAGTACTTC. Protein sequence: CASSRDGAYEQYF.

The V and J genes are TRBV29-1 and TRBJ2-1, with 10 bases lining up with TRBD2. Looked up from germline, CDR1 is SQVTM and CDR2 is ANQGSEA. V gave up 5 bases and J gave up 0 bases; unmatched junction bases: 1. The CDR3 has 14 residues. The CDR3 DNA reads TGCAGCGTTTCTAGCGGGAGCTCCTACAATGAGCAGTTCTTC. As protein: CSVSSGSSYNEQFF.

This chain joins TRBV6-5 and TRBJ1-5, with a possible D match to TRBD1 (6 bases). V was cut by 6 bases and J by 3 bases, with 18 bases left in between. The CDR3 length is 16 residues. Germline V CDR1 and CDR2: MNHEY, SVGAGI. For the CDR3, the DNA is TGTGCCAGCAGCTACAGGGAACTCTCCTTCAATCAGCCCCAGCATTTT. Translating it yields CASSYRELSFNQPQHF.

CDR3 in DNA: TGTGCCAGCAAAGGCGGGTATAGCAATCAGCCCCAGCATTTT. This sequence encodes CASKGGYSNQPQHF. The chain links TRBV6-5 to TRBJ1-5; no firm D call. The germline V and J ends were trimmed by 7 bases and 0 bases, with 10 bases remaining between them. The length of the CDR3 is 14 residues. Looked up from germline, CDR1 is MNHEY and CDR2 is SVGAGI.